This T cell receptor beta chain appears in the sequencing data of a study of T-cell reconstitution after alpha-beta-depleted transplantation in children. The study, taken as a whole, reports: T-cell counts and diversity at one year following transplant were attributed mainly to newly produced T cells.

Comments on this clonotype: Its matching antigen is unknown.

The length of the CDR3 is 14 residues. V was clipped by 3 bases and J by 10 bases; unmatched bases: 10. Germline V gene sequence: CDR1 SQVTM, CDR2 ANQGSEA. TCRbeta library construction was performed incorporating unique molecular identifiers. TCRdb used MiXCR to reprocess the PCR reads, holding one entry per CDR3 protein. The sample consists of about 580,000 distinct CDR3 sequences, 25% to 30% of them appearing once. The receptor was derived from a boy in the first two years of life with Wiskott-Aldrich syndrome, due to receive a stem cell transplant. The sample was PBMCs, taken before TCRalphabeta/CD19-depleted stem cell transplant. The rearrangement uses TRBV29-1 and TRBJ2-3, with TRBD2 matching over 10 bases. The CDR3 region is CSVDGLGTSESQYF. For the CDR3, the DNA is TGCAGCGTTGACGGGTTGGGGACTAGCGAGTCGCAGTATTTT.